The rows below give T cell receptor beta chains drawn from one sample of a study of naive and memory T cell subsets. TCRdb passed the UMI-ligation and nested PCR reads through MiXCR, listing each CDR3 protein once. The sample shows more than 100,000 distinct CDR3 sequences, 35% to 40% of them seen only once. The sequenced sample consisted of central memory CD4+ T cells from blood. The receptors were gathered from a human donor in good health. Both conserved end residues are part of each CDR3. Fields, in order: J gene, V gene, clone size, CDR3 length, CDR3 protein. Some rows have no size entry. The others give once, few or many, or a class for an expanded clone.

TRBJ2-4,TRBV28,-,15,CASRETGPKGNIQYF
TRBJ2-5,TRBV28,-,16,CASSLIVGGRQETQYF
TRBJ2-3,TRBV30,-,13,CAWSYAATDTQYF
TRBJ2-4,TRBV3-1,-,18,CASSQDGAALGGRNIQYF
TRBJ2-7,TRBV6-1,many,14,CASSAARGPYEQYF
TRBJ2-4,TRBV28,-,15,CASSLLGGAKNIQYF
TRBJ2-1,TRBV29-1,-,15,CSVEVGYRSYNEQFF
TRBJ2-6,TRBV5-1,-,18,CASSHRTGGSSGANVLTF
TRBJ2-6,TRBV7-3,few,16,CASSFTTGFGANVLTF
TRBJ1-4,TRBV19,few,15,CARSRPRQANEKLFF
TRBJ1-1,TRBV7-2,once,14,CASSLEPANTEAFF
TRBJ1-1,TRBV29-1,few,13,CSVAKGVNTEAFF
TRBJ2-7,TRBV6-1,few,12,CASTLRENEQYF
TRBJ1-1,TRBV29-1,few,13,CSVVQAKNTEAFF
TRBJ2-1,TRBV20-1,-,18,CSARDIGLAGDFYNEQFF
TRBJ2-5,TRBV11-2,-,14,CASSSQGGWETQYF
TRBJ2-5,TRBV10-3,-,14,CAISQTSGSETQYF
TRBJ1-5,TRBV28,once,12,CASRGQSQPQHF
TRBJ1-1,TRBV11-2,-,15,CASSLGGFLNTEAFF
TRBJ1-1,TRBV29-1,-,12,CSVQTGNTEAFF
TRBJ2-7,TRBV20-1,few,11,CSAGQPDEQYF
TRBJ1-1,TRBV12-3/TRBV12-4,few,14,CASSFWHMNTEAFF
TRBJ2-1,TRBV6-2/TRBV6-3,few,18,CASTPGALALKDYNEQFF
TRBJ2-3,TRBV19,few,15,CASSTGLAGTDTQYF
TRBJ2-7,TRBV20-1,few,12,CSARGDIYEQYF